Below are 24 T cell receptor beta chains sequenced from a single sample in a study of CD8+ T cells in alopecia areata. RNA was isolated and reverse transcribed to cDNA, the sequencing template. Clones were sequenced by immunoSEQ multiplex PCR, and TCRdb holds only the in-frame ones, with some missing. The table records fewer than 100,000 clones, about 45% of them present only once. The sequenced sample consisted of CD4+ T cells sorted from blood. The receptors here all came from a human donor with alopecia areata.

The chain carries TRBV7-3 and TRBJ2-2; 11 nucleotides line up with TRBD2. The length of the CDR3 is 15 residues. V gave up 7 bases and J gave up 1 base; unmatched junction bases: 2. The germline V gene has CDR1 SGHTA and CDR2 FQGTGA. In DNA, the CDR3 is TGTGCCAGCAAAACTAGCGGGGGGAACACCGGGGAGCTGTTTTTT. It encodes CASKTSGGNTGELFF.

This chain joins TRBV20-1 and TRBJ1-5; D is uncertain. The length of the CDR3 is 10 residues. The V and J ends lost 6 bases and 11 bases respectively, with 11 bases between them. CDR1 and CDR2 (germline): DFQATT, SNEGSKA (reference sequence). DNA of the CDR3: TGCAGTGCGGAACGGGGAGCCCAGCATTTT. The encoded protein is CSAERGAQHF.

The V and J genes are TRBV7-9 and TRBJ2-5; D gene uncertain. V shed 6 bases and J shed 4 bases, with 6 bases lying between them. The CDR3 covers 11 residues. CDR1 and CDR2 (germline): SEHNR, FQNEAQ (reference sequence). As DNA, the CDR3 is TGTGCCAGCAGAGTAGGAGAGACCCAGTACTTC. Amino acid sequence: CASRVGETQYF.

The chain recombines TRBV29-1 with TRBJ2-1; 11 bases align to TRBD2. The CDR3 is made up of 15 amino acids. Germline CDR1 reads SQVTM; CDR2 reads ANQGSEA. Unmatched junction bases numbered 5, after V lost 5 bases and J lost 2 bases. The CDR3 is CSVSSGRNTYNEQFF. The CDR3 region has the DNA TGCAGCGTTTCTAGCGGGAGGAACACCTACAATGAGCAGTTCTTC.

Points on this clone: This specimen includes other DNA sequences encoding the same CDR3. The chain recombines TRBV29-1 with TRBJ2-3; the D is unclear. This CDR3 has 10 amino acids. V was cut by 6 bases and J by 4 bases, with 5 bases left in between. The germline gives CDR1 SQVTM, CDR2 ANQGSEA. CDR3 protein: CSVAPDTQYF. The DNA for the CDR3 is TGCAGCGTGGCTCCAGATACGCAGTATTTT.

The sample holds a few counts of this clone. The chain recombines TRBV29-1 with TRBJ1-1; D unresolved. Between the trimmed V and J ends, which lost 5 bases and 4 bases, there was a span of 8 bases. The germline V gene has CDR1 SQVTM and CDR2 ANQGSEA. This CDR3 region has 11 residues. The CDR3 region has the DNA TGCAGCGTTAACAGTGGCACTGAAGCTTTCTTT. It codes for CSVNSGTEAFF.

This clone was counted a few times. This chain links TRBV7-2 with TRBJ2-1; D ambiguous. The length of the CDR3 is 12 residues. V was cut by 0 bases and J by 6 bases, with 3 bases left in between. The germline CDR1 and CDR2 sequences are SGHTA and FQGNSA. The DNA of the CDR3 is TGTGCCAGCAGCTTAGCCTTCAATGAGCAGTTCTTC. This encodes CASSLAFNEQFF.

This clone was counted only a few times. The chain joins TRBV5-1 to TRBJ2-3, with D perhaps matching TRBD2 (5 bases). Germline V CDR1 and CDR2: SGHRS, YFSETQ. The CDR3 has 15 amino acids. Between the trimmed V and J ends, which lost 0 bases and 2 bases, there was a span of 10 bases. The CDR3 sequence: CASSLEVGVTDTQYF. The CDR3 bases are TGCGCCAGCAGCTTGGAGGTGGGAGTCACAGATACGCAGTATTTT.

This clone has more than one count but fewer than ten. The chain links TRBV29-1 to TRBJ1-1; D gene uncertain. This CDR3 contains 12 residues. Trimming took 3 bases from V and 0 from J, leaving 5 bases between them. The germline CDR1 and CDR2 sequences are SQVTM and ANQGSEA. The chain's CDR3 is CSVDRLNTEAFF. The CDR3 bases are TGCAGCGTTGATCGACTGAACACTGAAGCTTTCTTT.

The chain has TRBV30 and TRBJ1-1; 11 bases fit TRBD1. Germline loops: CDR1 GTSNPN, CDR2 SVGIG (reference sequence). The CDR3 is 12 residues long. The junction had 0 bases not matched to a gene; V was cut back by 5 bases and J by 4 bases. The CDR3 sequence is CAWGQGATEAFF. The CDR3 nucleotides read TGTGCCTGGGGACAGGGGGCCACTGAAGCTTTCTTT.

This clone was counted between two and nine times. The chain has TRBV12-5 and TRBJ2-7; the D is unclear. The CDR3 is 13 residues long. Germline assignment: CDR1 LGHNT and CDR2 FRNRAP. V was shortened by 6 bases and J by 6 bases, with 15 bases between the two germline ends. CDR3 sequence reads: CASGRFVKSEQYF. Written as DNA, the CDR3 is TGTGCTAGTGGGCGGTTTGTGAAGAGCGAGCAGTACTTC.

The count of this clone is one. The chain joins TRBV30 to TRBJ1-1; D is undetermined. Trimming left V 0 bases short and J 7 bases short, with 9 bases between. The CDR3 sequence is 12 residues long. Germline V CDR1 and CDR2: GTSNPN, SVGIG (reference sequence). The chain's CDR3 is CAWSVASIEAFF. In DNA form, the CDR3 reads TGTGCCTGGAGTGTTGCTAGCATTGAAGCTTTCTTT.

This clone was found a few times. V is TRBV7-9 and J is TRBJ1-2, with 9 nucleotides matching TRBD1. With V trimmed by 5 bases and J by 7 bases, 5 bases remained unmatched. Per the germline V gene, CDR1 is SEHNR and CDR2 is FQNEAQ (reference sequence). CDR3 length equals 13 residues. CDR3 sequence (DNA): TGTGCCAGCAGCCGGGACAGGGATGCTGGCTACACCTTC. The encoded protein is CASSRDRDAGYTF.

The J gene is TRBJ1-4, the V gene TRBV2; D is ambiguous. V was trimmed by 4 bases and J by 2 bases, leaving 17 bases between them. Germline CDR1 is SNHLY and CDR2 is FYNNEI. The CDR3 is made up of 17 amino acids. The CDR3 coding sequence is TGTGCCAGCAGTGGAGTTGCAGACCGAAGGACTAATGAAAAACTGTTTTTT. Translated: CASSGVADRRTNEKLFF.

This rearrangement joins TRBV9 to TRBJ2-3, with 7 positions matching TRBD2. This CDR3 spans 15 amino acids. After removal of 4 bases from V and 2 bases from J, the junction contained 7 bases not matched to a gene. Per germline, CDR1 SGDLS and CDR2 YYNGEE. CDR3 region: CASSLTSSFTDTQYF. The CDR3 region has the DNA TGTGCCAGCAGCTTGACTAGCTCCTTCACAGATACGCAGTATTTT.

This clone has just one count. The J gene is TRBJ2-2, the V gene TRBV2; perhaps TRBD2 as D (6 bases). The V gene lost 6 bases and the J gene lost 4 bases, with 12 bases spanning the gap. The CDR3 has 14 amino acids. Germline CDR1 and CDR2: SNHLY and FYNNEI. The CDR3 nucleotides are TGTGCCAGCAGACCGGGACTTGTCACCGGGGAGCTGTTTTTT. Residues: CASRPGLVTGELFF.

This clone was found once. The chain joins TRBV30 to TRBJ2-7; TRBD2 matches at 13 bases. Trimming at V came to 0 bases and at J to 3 bases, leaving 5 bases not matched to a gene. The CDR3 length is 16 residues. Germline V lookup: CDR1 GTSNPN, CDR2 SVGIG (reference sequence). The CDR3 DNA sequence: TGTGCCTGGAGTGTACAGACTAGCGGGAGGATCTACGAGCAGTACTTC. Its protein is CAWSVQTSGRIYEQYF.

This chain uses TRBV6-1 with TRBJ2-3; TRBD1 agrees at 7 bases. With V trimmed by 5 bases and J by 2 bases, 7 bases remained unmatched. The CDR3 covers 15 residues. Per the germline V gene, CDR1 is MNHNS and CDR2 is SASEGT. CDR3 region: CASSNRGPDTDTQYF. The CDR3 DNA reads as TGTGCCAGCAGTAATAGGGGGCCCGACACAGATACGCAGTATTTT.

The chain uses TRBV7-2 and TRBJ1-2, with D unclear. Germline V lookup: CDR1 SGHTA, CDR2 FQGNSA. There are 13 residues in the CDR3. V was cut by 3 bases and J by 4 bases, with 9 bases left in between. CDR3 sequence: CASSFNSGYGYTF. For the CDR3, the DNA is TGTGCCAGCAGCTTCAATTCGGGCTATGGCTACACCTTC.

The chain employs TRBV7-2 and TRBJ2-3, with TRBD2 identical over 9 bases. The CDR3 runs to 15 residues. The trim removed 5 bases at V and 4 bases at J, leaving 7 bases unmatched. Germline V gene sequence: CDR1 SGHTA, CDR2 FQGNSA. In DNA form, the CDR3 reads TGTGCCAGCAGCCGTAGCGGGAGAGAGGCAGATACGCAGTATTTT. Translating gives CASSRSGREADTQYF.

V is TRBV6-6 and J is TRBJ2-7, with no clear D. The V and J ends lost 4 bases and 2 bases respectively, with 9 bases between them. The CDR3 contains 13 residues. From germline, CDR1 is MNHNY and CDR2 SVGAGI (reference sequence). The CDR3 nucleotides are TGTGCCAGCAGTTCCGACTGGGCCTACGAGCAGTACTTC. Protein sequence: CASSSDWAYEQYF.

This clone was observed a few times. The CDR3 bases are TGCGCCAGCCGCCTCGACGAGGGATTCCAGACCCAGTACTTC. This codes for CASRLDEGFQTQYF. This sequence joins TRBV5-1 and TRBJ2-5; tentatively, D is TRBD2 (5 bases). Trimming removed 7 bases from V and 6 bases from J, with 19 bases in between. This CDR3 comprises 14 residues. Germline values: CDR1 SGHRS, CDR2 YFSETQ.

The V call is TRBV29-1, the J call TRBJ2-3; D is uncertain. V was trimmed by 4 bases and J by 1 base, leaving 12 bases between them. CDR1 SQVTM and CDR2 ANQGSEA come from the germline V gene. The CDR3 loop spans 14 amino acids. The CDR3 region is CSVGMLTRTDTQYF. DNA for the CDR3: TGCAGCGTTGGTATGCTGACCCGCACAGATACGCAGTATTTT.

There are a few counts of this clone. V usage is TRBV7-2 and J usage is TRBJ1-2, with no clear D. V dropped 5 bases and J dropped 0 bases, with 10 bases sitting between them. From germline, CDR1 is SGHTA and CDR2 FQGNSA. The CDR3 runs 14 residues. CDR3 in amino acids: CASSPTGSNYGYTF. DNA for the CDR3: TGTGCCAGCAGCCCAACGGGGTCTAACTATGGCTACACCTTC.